This record looks at one TCR beta chain sequence and its context. The antigen is unknown. The CDR3 is 13 residues long. V gave up 5 bases and J gave up 3 bases; unmatched junction bases: 3. CDR1 and CDR2 (germline): LNHNV, YYDKDF (reference sequence). This PCR relied on a set of 60 Vbeta primers and 13 Jbeta primers. The data were produced by immunoSEQ multiplex PCR, yet TCRdb's version contains in-frame clones alone and is incomplete. The sample totals about 110,000 clones. These data come from a study of cytomegalovirus exposure and HLA in healthy donors. Study at large: Researchers previously reported finding 117 million unique TCR beta sequences from about 170 million T cells.

Notes on the study in general: One cluster of highly shared sequence variants probably arose as a sequencing artifact. A prior analysis recorded that most TCR beta V segments were productive about 90% or about 30% of the time.

The receptor was derived from a man aged 35-49 years in good health and CMV-seropositive. Sequenced: PBMCs. The V and J genes are TRBV15 and TRBJ2-7; 8 bases line up with TRBD2. The CDR3 DNA follows: TGTGCCACCAGCCGGGGACTAGACTACGAGCAGTACTTC. Translated: CATSRGLDYEQYF. Full variable domain (remainder filled in from reference TRBV15 and TRBJ2-7): DAMVIQNPRYQVTQFGKPVTLSCSQTLNHNVMYWYQQKSSQAPKLLFHYYDKDFNNEADTPDNFQSRRPNTSFCFLDIRSPGLGDTAMYLCATSRGLDYEQYFGPGTRLTVT.